This is a list of T cell receptor beta chains from one sample in a study of blood T cell repertoires in COVID-19. Data came from immunoSEQ multiplex PCR; TCRdb stores just in-frame clones and leaves some out. The table lists over 65,000 clones, around 80% of them singletons. Input material: peripheral blood. The receptors stem from a human donor in a cohort sampled during active COVID-19. CDR3s include the opening cysteine and the closing phenylalanine or tryptophan. A D gene is named only where the DNA matches it firmly. Some rows have no size entry. The others give once, few or many, or a class for an expanded clone.

TRBJ2-7	TRBV6-5	-	-	CASNYLGGGFYEQYF	TGTGCCAGCAATTACCTAGGGGGGGGCTTCTACGAGCAGTACTTC
TRBJ2-7	TRBV6-5	-	TRBD2	CASKGLVSEQYF	TGTGCCAGCAAGGGACTAGTTTCCGAGCAGTACTTC
TRBJ2-3	TRBV7-3	-	-	CASSFLSTDTQYF	TGTGCCAGCAGCTTCCTTAGCACAGATACGCAGTATTTT
TRBJ1-1	TRBV5-6	-	-	CASSLTEAQEAFF	TGTGCCAGCAGCTTGACGGAGGCACAAGAAGCTTTCTTT
TRBJ2-3	TRBV11-2	once	TRBD2	CASRPGGDTQYF	TGTGCCAGCAGGCCCGGGGGGGATACGCAGTATTTT
TRBJ1-5	TRBV5-1	-	TRBD1	CASSLGPGGTGQPQHF	TGCGCCAGCAGCTTGGGGCCAGGGGGAACAGGTCAGCCCCAGCATTTT
TRBJ2-4	TRBV28	-	TRBD1	CASSWDRDAKNIQYF	TGTGCCAGCAGTTGGGACAGGGACGCTAAAAACATTCAGTACTTC
TRBJ1-2	TRBV6-5	-	-	CASSYSGAEGYTF	TGTGCCAGCAGTTACTCAGGGGCGGAGGGCTACACCTTC
TRBJ1-2	TRBV14	-	TRBD1	CASKPTGTGLHGYTF	TGTGCCAGCAAACCCACCGGGACAGGGCTCCATGGCTACACCTTC
TRBJ1-1	TRBV5-1	once	TRBD1	CASGTGGNTEAFF	TGCGCCAGCGGAACAGGGGGGAACACTGAAGCTTTCTTT